The T cell receptor (beta chain) described here comes from a study of T cell repertoires in cytomegalovirus infection. TCRdb reprocessed the reads with MiXCR, giving one entry per CDR3 protein. The table has 740,000 or so distinct CDR3 sequences, less than 40% seen once. With 4 bases removed from V and 4 bases from J, the gap between germline ends came to 13 bases. The CDR3 runs 14 residues. The germline V gene has CDR1 LNHDA and CDR2 SQIVND (reference sequence). Study-level points and caveats: Cumulated frequencies of public TCR beta families served to identify carriers of CMV plus the relevant HLA. CMV-specific TCR beta clonotypes restricted by HLA-C dominated the ex vivo response.

This clonotype has ten or more counts. Its matching antigen is unknown. The sequencing input was PBMCs. The chain employs TRBV19 and TRBJ2-5; D is unresolved. This clonotype originated in a human donor in good health (CMV status not recorded). Some clones in this sample may be carry-over from other donors' samples. The chain's CDR3 is CASSSLLGGETQYF. In DNA form, the CDR3 reads TGTGCCAGTAGTAGTCTCTTGGGCGGAGAGACCCAGTACTTC.